This T cell receptor beta chain was observed in a study of neurological immune-mediated disorders. Study-level results: Across subjects, no CDR3 amino acid sequence appeared in expanded clones of more than one subject, a finding that suggested private repertoires in all groups.

The making of cDNA relied on 5'RACE with 10-nucleotide random UMIs. TCRdb called the 5' RACE reads again in MiXCR, with one record for every CDR3 protein. The sample lists around 30,000 distinct CDR3 sequences; around 4% were seen once. The sample holds many counts of this clonotype. Its target is not known. In germline, CDR1 is SQVTM, CDR2 ANQGSEA. This CDR3 is 12 amino acids long. V lost 4 bases to trimming and J lost 1 base, with 8 bases between them. This chain joins TRBV29-1 and TRBJ2-7; D remains ambiguous. The origin of this receptor is a woman aged 40 to 50 in good health. The sequenced material came from CD4+ T cells from blood. The CDR3 region has the DNA TGCAGCGTTGGGACGGTATCCTACGAGCAGTACTTC. Amino acid sequence: CSVGTVSYEQYF.